The rows below give T cell receptor beta chains drawn from one sample of a study of brain T cells in children with intractable seizures. The data were produced by immunoSEQ multiplex PCR, yet TCRdb's version contains in-frame clones alone and is incomplete. Counted here are about 80,000 clones, around nine tenths occurring once; the ten biggest clones make up approximately 25%. Sequences were derived from peripheral blood, sampled at surgery. The receptors originated from a girl aged 2 to 10 with Rasmussen encephalitis and intractable seizures. CDR3s include the opening cysteine and the closing phenylalanine or tryptophan. The D gene is left open where the match is weak.

TRBJ1-2,TRBD1,TRBV11-3,16,CASSFLTGTGNYGYTF
TRBJ1-6,-,TRBV27,14,CASSLYRENSPLHF
TRBJ2-7,TRBD1,TRBV27,14,CASSLQTGAYEQYF
TRBJ2-2,TRBD2,TRBV9,17,CASSPGSGRSFTGELFF
TRBJ2-1,-,TRBV29-1,13,CSVRRGRDNEQFF
TRBJ2-7,-,TRBV10-1,14,CASSDGPLSYEQYF
TRBJ2-7,TRBD2,TRBV6-1,17,CASIGAAGGGFGYEQYF
TRBJ2-5,-,TRBV28,15,CASSETGTIMKTQYF
TRBJ2-3,-,TRBV18,12,CASSPYTDTQYF
TRBJ1-2,-,TRBV4-1,15,CASSYSLEAGRGYTF
TRBJ2-1,-,TRBV4-1,13,CASSQVGNNEQFF
TRBJ2-1,-,TRBV5-6,15,CASSGLRMEVNEQFF
TRBJ2-1,TRBD2,TRBV18,15,CASSPKPSGGASPFF
TRBJ1-5,TRBD1,TRBV5-1,18,CASSLGGQVPVGNQPQHF
TRBJ2-7,TRBD1,TRBV11-3,15,CASSLMGQLPYEQYF
TRBJ1-3,-,TRBV18,16,CASSPRGVSSGNTIYF
TRBJ1-4,-,TRBV7-2,14,CASSQGRFNEKLFF
TRBJ1-6,-,TRBV27,16,CASSLGRGSWNSPLHF
TRBJ1-6,-,TRBV30,12,CAWSRQNSPLHF
TRBJ1-1,-,TRBV11-2,14,CASSLGTVRTEAFF